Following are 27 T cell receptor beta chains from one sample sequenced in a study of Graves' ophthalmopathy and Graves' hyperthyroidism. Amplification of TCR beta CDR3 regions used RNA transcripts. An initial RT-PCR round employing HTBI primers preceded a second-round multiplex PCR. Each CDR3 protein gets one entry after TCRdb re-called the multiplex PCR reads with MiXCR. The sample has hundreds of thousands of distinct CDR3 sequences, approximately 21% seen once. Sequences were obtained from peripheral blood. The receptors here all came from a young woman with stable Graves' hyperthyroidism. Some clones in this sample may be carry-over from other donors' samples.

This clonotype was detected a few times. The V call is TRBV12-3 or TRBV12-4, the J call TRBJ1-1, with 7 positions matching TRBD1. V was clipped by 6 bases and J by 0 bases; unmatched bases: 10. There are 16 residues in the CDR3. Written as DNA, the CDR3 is TGTGCCAGCAGACCTATACAGGGGAGAATGAACACTGAAGCTTTCTTT. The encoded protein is CASRPIQGRMNTEAFF.

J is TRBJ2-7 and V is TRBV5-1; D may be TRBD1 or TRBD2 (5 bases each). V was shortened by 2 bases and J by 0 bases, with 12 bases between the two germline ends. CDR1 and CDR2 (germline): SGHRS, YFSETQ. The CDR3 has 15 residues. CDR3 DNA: TGCGCCAGCAGCTTATTTAGCGACAGCTCCTACGAGCAGTACTTC. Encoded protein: CASSLFSDSSYEQYF.

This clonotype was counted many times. The DNA of the CDR3 is TGCAGTGCTAGAGGTACCTGGACAGCTGTTTTAGGACACCAAGGGCTATATGGCTACACCTTC. It codes for CSARGTWTAVLGHQGLYGYTF. This chain uses TRBV20-1 with TRBJ1-2, with a weak D call TRBD1 (6 bases). V lost 1 base and J 5 bases, leaving 35 bases between the germline ends. The CDR3 has 21 amino acids. CDR1 is DFQATT, CDR2 SNEGSKA, per germline (reference sequence).

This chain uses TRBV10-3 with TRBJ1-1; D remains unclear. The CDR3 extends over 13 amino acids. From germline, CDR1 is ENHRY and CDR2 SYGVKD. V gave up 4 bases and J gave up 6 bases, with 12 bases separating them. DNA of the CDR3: TGTGCCATCAGTGGCGGCTCCATTGCTGAAGCTTTCTTT. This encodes CAISGGSIAEAFF.

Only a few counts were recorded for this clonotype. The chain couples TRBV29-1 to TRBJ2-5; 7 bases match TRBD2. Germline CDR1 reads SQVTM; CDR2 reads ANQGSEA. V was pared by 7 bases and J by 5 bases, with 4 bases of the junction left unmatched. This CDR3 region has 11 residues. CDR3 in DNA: TGCAGCGCTGTGGGAGGGGAGACCCAGTACTTC. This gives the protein CSAVGGETQYF.

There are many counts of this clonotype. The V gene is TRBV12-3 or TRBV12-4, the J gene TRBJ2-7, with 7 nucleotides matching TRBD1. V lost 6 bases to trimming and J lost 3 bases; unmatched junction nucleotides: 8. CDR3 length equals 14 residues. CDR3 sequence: CASSTTGTVYEQYF. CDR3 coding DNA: TGTGCCAGCAGCACAACAGGGACAGTCTACGAGCAGTACTTC.

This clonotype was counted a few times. The CDR3 DNA reads as TGTGCCAGCAGTTACGGCCTATATATTACAGGGGGCGCGGCCCTTGAAGCTTTCTTT. It translates to CASSYGLYITGGAALEAFF. The V call is TRBV6-2 or TRBV6-3, the J call TRBJ1-1; TRBD1 matches 9 bases. The CDR3 contains 19 residues. Germline CDR1 and CDR2: MNHEY and SVGEGT. The V gene end was trimmed by 2 bases and the J gene end by 7 bases; junction bases not matched to a gene: 20.

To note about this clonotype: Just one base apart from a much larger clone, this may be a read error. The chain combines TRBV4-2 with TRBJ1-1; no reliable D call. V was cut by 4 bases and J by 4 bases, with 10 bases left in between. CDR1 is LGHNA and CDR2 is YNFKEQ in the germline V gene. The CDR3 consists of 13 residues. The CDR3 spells CASSLLDSTEAFF. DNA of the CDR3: TGTGCCAGCAGCCTCCTTGATAGCACTGAAGCTTTCTTT.

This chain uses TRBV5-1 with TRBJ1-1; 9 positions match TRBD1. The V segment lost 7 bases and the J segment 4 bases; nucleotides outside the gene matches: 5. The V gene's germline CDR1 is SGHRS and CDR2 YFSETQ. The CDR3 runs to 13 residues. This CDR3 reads CASRQGEVTEAFF. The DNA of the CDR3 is TGCGCCAGCCGACAGGGGGAGGTCACTGAAGCTTTCTTT.

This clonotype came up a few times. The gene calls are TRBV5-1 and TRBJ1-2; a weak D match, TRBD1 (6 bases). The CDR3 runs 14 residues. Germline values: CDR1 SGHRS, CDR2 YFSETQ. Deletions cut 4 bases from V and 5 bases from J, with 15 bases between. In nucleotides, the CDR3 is TGCGCCAGCAGCGGTGAGGGGGATGGATATGGCTACACCTTC. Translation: CASSGEGDGYGYTF.

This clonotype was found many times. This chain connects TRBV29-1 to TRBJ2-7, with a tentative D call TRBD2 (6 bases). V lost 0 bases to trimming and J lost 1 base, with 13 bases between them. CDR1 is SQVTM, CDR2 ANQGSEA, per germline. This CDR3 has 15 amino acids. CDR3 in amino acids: CSVEDRERESYEQYF. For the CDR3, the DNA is TGCAGCGTTGAAGATAGGGAACGGGAGTCCTACGAGCAGTACTTC.

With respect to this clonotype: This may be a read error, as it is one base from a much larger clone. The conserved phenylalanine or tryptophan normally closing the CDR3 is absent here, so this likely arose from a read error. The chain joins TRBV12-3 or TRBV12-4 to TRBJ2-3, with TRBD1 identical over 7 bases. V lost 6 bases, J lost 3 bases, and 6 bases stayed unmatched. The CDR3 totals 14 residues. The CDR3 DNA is TGTGCCAGCAGCGACAGGGTGGGGACAGATACGCAGTATTGT. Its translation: CASSDRVGTDTQYC.

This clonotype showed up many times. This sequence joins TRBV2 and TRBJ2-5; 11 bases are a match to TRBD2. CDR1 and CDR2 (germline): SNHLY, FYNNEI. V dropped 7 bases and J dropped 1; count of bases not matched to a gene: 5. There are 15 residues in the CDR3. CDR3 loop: CASKPLAGGQETQYF. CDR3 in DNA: TGTGCCAGCAAACCCCTAGCGGGGGGCCAAGAGACCCAGTACTTC.

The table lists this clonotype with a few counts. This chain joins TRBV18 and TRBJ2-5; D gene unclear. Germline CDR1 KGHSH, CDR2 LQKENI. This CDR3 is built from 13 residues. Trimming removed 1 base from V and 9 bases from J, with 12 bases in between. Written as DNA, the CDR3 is TGTGCCAGCTCACCACAGCCTGGATCGGCCCAGTACTTC. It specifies CASSPQPGSAQYF.

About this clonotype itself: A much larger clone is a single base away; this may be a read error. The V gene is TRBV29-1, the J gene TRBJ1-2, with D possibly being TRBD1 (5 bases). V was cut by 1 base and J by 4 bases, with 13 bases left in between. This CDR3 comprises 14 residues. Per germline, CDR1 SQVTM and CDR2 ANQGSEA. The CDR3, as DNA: TGCAGCGTTGAAGCGACGTGGGGGATCTATGGCTACACCTTC. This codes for CSVEATWGIYGYTF.

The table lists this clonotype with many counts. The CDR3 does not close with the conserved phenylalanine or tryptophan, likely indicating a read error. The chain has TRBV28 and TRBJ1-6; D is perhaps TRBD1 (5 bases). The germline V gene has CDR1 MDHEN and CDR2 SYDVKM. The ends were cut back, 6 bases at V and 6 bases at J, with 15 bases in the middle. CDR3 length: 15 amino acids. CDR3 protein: CASRESKGSNSPLHL. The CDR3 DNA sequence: TGTGCCAGCAGGGAGTCAAAGGGGAGTAATTCACCCCTCCACCTT.

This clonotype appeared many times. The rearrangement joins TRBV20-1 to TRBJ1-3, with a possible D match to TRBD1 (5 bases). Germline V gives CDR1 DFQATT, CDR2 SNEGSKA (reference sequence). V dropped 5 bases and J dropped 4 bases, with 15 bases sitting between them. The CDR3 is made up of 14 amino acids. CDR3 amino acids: CSAEFQGRGNTIYF. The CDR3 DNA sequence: TGCAGTGCTGAATTCCAGGGCCGCGGAAACACCATATATTTT.

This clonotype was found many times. CDR3 residues: CASSLVQGRNSPLHF. The CDR3 bases are TGCGCCAGCAGCTTGGTACAGGGGAGAAATTCACCCCTCCACTTT. V and J are TRBV5-1 and TRBJ1-6; 7 bases match TRBD1. The V gene's germline CDR1 is SGHRS and CDR2 YFSETQ. Unmatched junction bases numbered 4, after V lost 0 bases and J lost 7 bases. There are 15 residues in the CDR3. Full variable domain (rest looked up from reference TRBV5-1 and TRBJ1-6): KAGVTQTPRYLIKTRGQQVTLSCSPISGHRSVSWYQQTPGQGLQFLFEYFSETQRNKGNFPGRFSGRQFSNSRSEMNVSTLELGDSALYLCASSLVQGRNSPLHFGNGTRLTVT.

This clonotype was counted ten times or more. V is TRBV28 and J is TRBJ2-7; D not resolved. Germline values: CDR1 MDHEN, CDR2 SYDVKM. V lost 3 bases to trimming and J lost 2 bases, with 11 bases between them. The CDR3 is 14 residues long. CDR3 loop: CASSFRQVPYEQYF. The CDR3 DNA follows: TGTGCCAGCAGTTTTCGGCAGGTTCCCTACGAGCAGTACTTC.

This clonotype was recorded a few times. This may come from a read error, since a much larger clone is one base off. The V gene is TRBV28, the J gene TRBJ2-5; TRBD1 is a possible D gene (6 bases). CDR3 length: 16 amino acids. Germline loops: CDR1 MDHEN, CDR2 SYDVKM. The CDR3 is CASLQTLTGHQETKYF. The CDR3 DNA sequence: TGTGCCAGCCTACAAACGCTGACAGGCCACCAAGAGACCAAGTACTTC.

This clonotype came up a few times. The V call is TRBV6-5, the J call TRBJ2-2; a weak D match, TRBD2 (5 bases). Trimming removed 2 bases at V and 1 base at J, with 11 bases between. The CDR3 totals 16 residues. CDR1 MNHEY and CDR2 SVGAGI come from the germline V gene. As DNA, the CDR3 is TGTGCCAGCAGTTACATAGCGCTCGAGAACACCGGGGAGCTGTTTTTT. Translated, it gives CASSYIALENTGELFF.

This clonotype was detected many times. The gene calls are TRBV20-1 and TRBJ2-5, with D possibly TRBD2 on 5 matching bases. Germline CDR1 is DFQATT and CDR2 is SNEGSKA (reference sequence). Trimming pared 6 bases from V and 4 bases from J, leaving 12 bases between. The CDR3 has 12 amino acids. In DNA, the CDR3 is TGCAGTGCAAATCGGGGAGCAGAGACCCAGTACTTC. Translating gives CSANRGAETQYF.

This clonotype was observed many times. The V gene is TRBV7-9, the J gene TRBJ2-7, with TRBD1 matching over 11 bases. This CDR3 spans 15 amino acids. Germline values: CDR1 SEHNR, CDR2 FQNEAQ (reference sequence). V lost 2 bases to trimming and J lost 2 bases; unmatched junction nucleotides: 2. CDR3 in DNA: TGTGCCAGCAGCTTAATGGGACAGGGGGCCTACGAGCAGTACTTC. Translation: CASSLMGQGAYEQYF.

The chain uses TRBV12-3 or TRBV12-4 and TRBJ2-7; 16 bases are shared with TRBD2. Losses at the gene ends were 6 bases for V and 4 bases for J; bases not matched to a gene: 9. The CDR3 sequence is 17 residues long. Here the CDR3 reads CASSPGTSGGAVYEQYF. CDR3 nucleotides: TGTGCCAGCAGCCCCGGGACTAGCGGGGGGGCCGTATACGAGCAGTACTTC.

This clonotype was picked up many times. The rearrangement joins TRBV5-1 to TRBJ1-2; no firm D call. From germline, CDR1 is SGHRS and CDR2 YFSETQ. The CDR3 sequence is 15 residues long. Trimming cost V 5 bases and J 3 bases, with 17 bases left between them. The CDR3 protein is CASSVEAGRDYGYTF. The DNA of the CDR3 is TGCGCCAGCAGTGTTGAGGCGGGTAGGGACTATGGCTACACCTTC.

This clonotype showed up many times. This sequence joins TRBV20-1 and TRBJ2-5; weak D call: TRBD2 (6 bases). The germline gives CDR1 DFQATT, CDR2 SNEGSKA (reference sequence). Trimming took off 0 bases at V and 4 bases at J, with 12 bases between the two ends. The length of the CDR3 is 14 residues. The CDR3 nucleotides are TGCAGTGCTAGAGATGTAGGAGGGCCAGAGACCCAGTACTTC. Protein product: CSARDVGGPETQYF.

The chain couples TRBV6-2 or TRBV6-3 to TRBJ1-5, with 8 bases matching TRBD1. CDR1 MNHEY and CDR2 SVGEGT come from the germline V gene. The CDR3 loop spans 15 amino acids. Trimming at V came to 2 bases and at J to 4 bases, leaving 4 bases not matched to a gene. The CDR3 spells CASSYPRQGNQPQHF. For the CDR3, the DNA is TGTGCCAGCAGTTACCCAAGACAGGGGAATCAGCCCCAGCATTTT.